This T cell receptor (beta chain) was sequenced during a study of T cells in Graves' hyperthyroidism and ophthalmopathy. This clonotype was observed a handful of times. Its antigen is unknown. Patients aged 18 to 65 had newly diagnosed hyperthyroidism of under 2 months' duration. TCR beta CDR3 regions were amplified from RNA. The HTBI primer set was used in a first-round RT-PCR of the TCR CDR3. TCRdb re-called the multiplex PCR reads through MiXCR, storing one row per CDR3 protein. This table has some 560,000 distinct CDR3 sequences, 14% appearing once. This CDR3 spans 18 amino acids. V lost 1 base to trimming and J lost 0 bases; unmatched junction nucleotides: 10. Germline V gene lookup returns CDR1 SGHNT and CDR2 YENEEA. Study results and caveats: The model identified upcoming ophthalmopathy a median approximately 6.4 months ahead of onset.

This receptor was identified in a middle-aged woman with Graves' hyperthyroidism. V gene TRBV11-3 combines with J gene TRBJ2-5; 8 bases line up with TRBD2. Source material: blood. CDR3 coding DNA: TGTGCCAGCAGCTTAGGTGAAAGCGGGAGAGGATACCAAGAGACCCAGTACTTC. This sequence encodes CASSLGESGRGYQETQYF.